The T cell receptor beta chain described here comes from a study of T cells in tumors after PD-1 blockade. Across the whole study: Some patients also took daily vismodegib 150 mg during anti-PD-1 treatment.

Sequencing used immunoSEQ multiplex PCR; TCRdb keeps in-frame clones, though not all of them. In the table there are roughly 48,000 clones, over 75% of which are singletons. V was pared by 0 bases and J by 4 bases, with 12 bases between. There are 16 residues in the CDR3. Germline assignment: CDR1 MNHEY and CDR2 SVGEGT. Sequencing was performed on PBMCs, taken before anti-PD-1 treatment. The J gene is TRBJ1-4, the V gene TRBV6-2 or TRBV6-3; possible D gene TRBD1, 6 bases. The clonotype originates from a human donor with basal cell carcinoma. CDR3 nucleotides: TGTGCCAGCAGTTACTCCCCCGGGACAATTAATGAAAAACTGTTTTTT. Amino acid sequence: CASSYSPGTINEKLFF.